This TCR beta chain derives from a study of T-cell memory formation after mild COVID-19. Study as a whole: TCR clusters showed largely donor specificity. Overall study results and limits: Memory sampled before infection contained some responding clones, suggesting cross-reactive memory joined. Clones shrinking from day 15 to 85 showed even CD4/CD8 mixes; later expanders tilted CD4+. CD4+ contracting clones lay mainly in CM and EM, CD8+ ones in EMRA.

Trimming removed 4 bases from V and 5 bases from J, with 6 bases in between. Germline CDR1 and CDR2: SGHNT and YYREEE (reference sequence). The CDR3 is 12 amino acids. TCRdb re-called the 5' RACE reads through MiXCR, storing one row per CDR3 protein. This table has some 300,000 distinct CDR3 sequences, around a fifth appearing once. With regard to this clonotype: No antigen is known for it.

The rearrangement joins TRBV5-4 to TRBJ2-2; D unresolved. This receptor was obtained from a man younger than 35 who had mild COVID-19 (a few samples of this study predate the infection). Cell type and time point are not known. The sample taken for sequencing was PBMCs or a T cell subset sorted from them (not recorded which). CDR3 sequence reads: CASSVHTGELFF. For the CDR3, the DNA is TGTGCCAGCAGCGTACATACCGGGGAGCTGTTTTTT.